This TCR beta chain was found in a study of CD8 T cells in Susac syndrome. An amount of RNA that ranged from roughly 0.5 to 1 ug was reverse transcribed with random hexamers. An immunoSEQ multiplex PCR generated amplified TCR beta CDR3 products spanning 54 Vbeta and 13 Jbeta. TCRdb called the immunoSEQ multiplex PCR reads again in MiXCR, with one record for every CDR3 protein. This table holds approximately 180,000 distinct CDR3 sequences, 91% found once. Per germline, CDR1 KGHDR and CDR2 SFDVKD. The V and J ends lost 5 bases and 3 bases, in that order; junction bases with no gene match: 8. CDR3 size: 16 residues.

The sequenced material came from CD4+ T cells from PBMCs. This chain joins TRBV24-1 and TRBJ2-2; TRBD1 aligns across 7 bases. The sequence was collected from a human donor with Susac syndrome. The CDR3 loop reads CATSGNGDRYTGELFF. CDR3 coding DNA: TGTGCCACCAGTGGGAATGGGGACAGATACACCGGGGAGCTGTTTTTT.